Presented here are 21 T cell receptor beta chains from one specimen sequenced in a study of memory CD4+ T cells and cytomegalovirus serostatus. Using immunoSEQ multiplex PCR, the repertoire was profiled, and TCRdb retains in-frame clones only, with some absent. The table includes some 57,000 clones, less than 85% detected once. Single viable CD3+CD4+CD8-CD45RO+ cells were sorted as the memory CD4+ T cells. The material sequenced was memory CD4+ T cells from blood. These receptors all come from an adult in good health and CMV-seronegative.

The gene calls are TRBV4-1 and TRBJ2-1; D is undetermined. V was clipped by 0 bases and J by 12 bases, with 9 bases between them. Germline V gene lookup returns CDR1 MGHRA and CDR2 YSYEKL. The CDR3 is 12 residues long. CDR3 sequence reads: CASSQEVGSQFF. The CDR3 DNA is TGCGCCAGCAGCCAAGAGGTCGGCTCGCAGTTCTTC.

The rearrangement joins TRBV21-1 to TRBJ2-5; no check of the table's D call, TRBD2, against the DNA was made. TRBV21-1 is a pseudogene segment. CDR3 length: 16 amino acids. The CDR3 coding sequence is TGTGCCAGCAGCCCCGGTCTAGCGGGCTTTGGGGAGACCCAGTACTTC. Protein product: CASSPGLAGFGETQYF.

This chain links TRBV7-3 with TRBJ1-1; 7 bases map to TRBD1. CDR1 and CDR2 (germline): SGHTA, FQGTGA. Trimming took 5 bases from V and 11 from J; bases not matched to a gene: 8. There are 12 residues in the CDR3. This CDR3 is CASSEQRGRAFF. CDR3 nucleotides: TGTGCCAGCAGCGAACAAAGGGGGCGTGCTTTCTTT. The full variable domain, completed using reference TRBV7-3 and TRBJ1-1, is GAGVSQTPSNKVTEKGKYVELRCDPISGHTALYWYRQSLGQGPEFLIYFQGTGAADDSGLPNDRFFAVRPEGSVSTLKIQRTERGDSAVYLCASSEQRGRAFFGQGTRLTVV.

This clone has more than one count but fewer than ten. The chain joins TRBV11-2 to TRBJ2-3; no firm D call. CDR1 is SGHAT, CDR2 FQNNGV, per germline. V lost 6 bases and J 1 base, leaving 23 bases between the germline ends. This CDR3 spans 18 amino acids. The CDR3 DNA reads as TGTGCCAGCAGTACTCTTAAGAGGTCGGGCGGACGCACAGATACGCAGTATTTT. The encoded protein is CASSTLKRSGGRTDTQYF.

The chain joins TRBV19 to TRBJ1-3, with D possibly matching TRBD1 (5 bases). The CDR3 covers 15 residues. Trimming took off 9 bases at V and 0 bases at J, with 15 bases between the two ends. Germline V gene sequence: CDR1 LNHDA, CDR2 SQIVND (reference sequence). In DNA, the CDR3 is TGTGCCAGCCCGGAGGGGTTTCACTCTGGAAACACCATATATTTT. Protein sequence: CASPEGFHSGNTIYF.

CDR3 coding DNA: TGCGCCAGCACCCCGAGGGGGGGGCTGGGCAATCAGCCCCAGCATTTT. Its translation: CASTPRGGLGNQPQHF. J is TRBJ1-5 and V is TRBV23-1; D is perhaps TRBD1 (6 bases). TRBV23-1 is annotated as an ORF whose role is uncertain. The V and J ends lost 7 bases and 2 bases respectively, with 18 bases between them. The CDR3 length is 16 residues.

CDR3 in amino acids: CASSLQEVSYGYTF. The CDR3 DNA follows: TGTGCCAGCAGCTTACAGGAGGTCAGCTATGGCTACACCTTC. The chain couples TRBV11-2 to TRBJ1-2; D gene unclear. V dropped 2 bases and J dropped 4 bases, with 11 bases sitting between them. The CDR3 is 14 amino acids. Germline V gene sequence: CDR1 SGHAT, CDR2 FQNNGV.

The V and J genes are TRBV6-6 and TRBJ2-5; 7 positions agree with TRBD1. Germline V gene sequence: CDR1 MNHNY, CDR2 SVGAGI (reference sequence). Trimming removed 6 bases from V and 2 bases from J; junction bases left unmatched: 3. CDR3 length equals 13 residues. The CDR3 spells CASRGQHQETQYF. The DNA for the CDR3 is TGTGCCAGCAGGGGACAGCATCAAGAGACCCAGTACTTC.

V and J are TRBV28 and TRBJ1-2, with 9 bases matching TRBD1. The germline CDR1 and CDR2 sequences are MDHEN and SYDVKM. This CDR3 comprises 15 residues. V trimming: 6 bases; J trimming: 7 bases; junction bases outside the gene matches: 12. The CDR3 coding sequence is TGTGCCAGCAGAGTAACGGGACAGGGATTTAGTGGCTACACCTTC. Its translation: CASRVTGQGFSGYTF.

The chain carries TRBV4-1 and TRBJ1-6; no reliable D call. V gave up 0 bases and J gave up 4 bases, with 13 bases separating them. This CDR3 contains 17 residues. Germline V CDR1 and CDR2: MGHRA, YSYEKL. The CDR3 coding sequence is TGCGCCAGCAGCCAAGAACCCAGGCTACGTTATAATTCACCCCTCCACTTT. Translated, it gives CASSQEPRLRYNSPLHF.

DNA for the CDR3: TGTGCCAGTAGTCCCGCGTTGGGGGGGTTAAATGAAAAACTGTTTTTT. As protein: CASSPALGGLNEKLFF. V usage is TRBV19 and J usage is TRBJ1-4; a weak D match, TRBD1 (5 bases). This CDR3 contains 16 residues. Germline V gene lookup returns CDR1 LNHDA and CDR2 SQIVND (reference sequence). Deletions cut 5 bases from V and 5 bases from J, with 18 bases between.

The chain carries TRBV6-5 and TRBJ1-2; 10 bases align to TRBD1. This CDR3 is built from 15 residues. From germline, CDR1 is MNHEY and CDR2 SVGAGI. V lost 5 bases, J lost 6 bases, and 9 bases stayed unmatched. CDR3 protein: CASSGDRGQMDGYTF. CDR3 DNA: TGTGCCAGCAGTGGCGACAGGGGGCAGATGGATGGCTACACCTTC.

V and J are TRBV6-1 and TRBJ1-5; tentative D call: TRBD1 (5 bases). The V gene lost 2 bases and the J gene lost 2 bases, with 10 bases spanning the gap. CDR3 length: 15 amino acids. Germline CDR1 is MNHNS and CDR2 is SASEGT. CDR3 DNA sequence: TGTGCCAGCAGTGAAATCGAAGGGGGCAATCAGCCCCAGCATTTT. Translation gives CASSEIEGGNQPQHF.

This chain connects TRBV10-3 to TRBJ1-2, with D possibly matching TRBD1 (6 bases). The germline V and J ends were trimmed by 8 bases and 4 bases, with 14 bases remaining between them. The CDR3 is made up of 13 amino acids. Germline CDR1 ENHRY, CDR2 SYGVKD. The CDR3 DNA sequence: TGTGCCATCTCAGAGGACAGAATCTATGGCTACACCTTC. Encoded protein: CAISEDRIYGYTF.

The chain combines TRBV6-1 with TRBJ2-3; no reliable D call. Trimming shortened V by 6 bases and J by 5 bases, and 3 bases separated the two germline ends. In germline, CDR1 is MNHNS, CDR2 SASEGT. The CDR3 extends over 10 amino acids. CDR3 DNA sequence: TGTGCCAGCAGCGGAGATACGCAGTATTTT. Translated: CASSGDTQYF.

This chain's CDR3 is CASSLNPGGVGYTF. The CDR3 DNA follows: TGTGCCAGCAGCTTAAACCCAGGAGGCGTTGGCTACACCTTC. The chain has TRBV7-3 and TRBJ1-2; D uncertain. The CDR3 is 14 residues long. Germline CDR1 and CDR2: SGHTA and FQGTGA. Trimming removed 1 base at V and 7 bases at J, with 13 bases between. Looking up the rest from reference TRBV7-3 and TRBJ1-2 gives the full variable domain: GAGVSQTPSNKVTEKGKYVELRCDPISGHTALYWYRQSLGQGPEFLIYFQGTGAADDSGLPNDRFFAVRPEGSVSTLKIQRTERGDSAVYLCASSLNPGGVGYTFGSGTRLTVV.

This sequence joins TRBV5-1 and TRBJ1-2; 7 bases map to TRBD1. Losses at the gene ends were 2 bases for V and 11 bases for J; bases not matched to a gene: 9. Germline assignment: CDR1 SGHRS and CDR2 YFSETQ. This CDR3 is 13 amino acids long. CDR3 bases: TGCGCCAGCAGCTTAGGGGACAGACAGGGTTACACCTTC. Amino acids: CASSLGDRQGYTF.

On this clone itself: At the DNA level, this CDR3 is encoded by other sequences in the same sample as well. Written as DNA, the CDR3 is TGCGCCAGCAGCCTTAGCGGGGGTAGCACAGATACGCAGTATTTT. Its translation: CASSLSGGSTDTQYF. J is TRBJ2-3 and V is TRBV5-1; the match to TRBD2 covers 9 bases. The germline gives CDR1 SGHRS, CDR2 YFSETQ. The CDR3 consists of 15 residues. V trimming: 4 bases; J trimming: 0 bases; junction bases outside the gene matches: 3.

In DNA, the CDR3 is TGTGCCAGCAGCTTCGCGAACACTGAAGCTTTCTTT. This sequence encodes CASSFANTEAFF. The genes are TRBV7-9 and TRBJ1-1; D unclear. CDR1 is SEHNR and CDR2 is FQNEAQ in the germline V gene (reference sequence). This CDR3 comprises 12 residues. Trimming removed 3 bases from V and 1 base from J, with 3 bases in between. Full variable domain (missing parts from reference TRBV7-9 and TRBJ1-1): DTGVSQNPRHKITKRGQNVTFRCDPISEHNRLYWYRQTLGQGPEFLTYFQNEAQLEKSRLLSDRFSAERPKGSFSTLEIQRTEQGDSAMYLCASSFANTEAFFGQGTRLTVV.

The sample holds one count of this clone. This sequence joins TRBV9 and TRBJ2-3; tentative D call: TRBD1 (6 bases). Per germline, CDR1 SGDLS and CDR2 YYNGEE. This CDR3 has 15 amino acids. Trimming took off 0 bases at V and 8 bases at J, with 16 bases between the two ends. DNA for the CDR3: TGTGCCAGCAGCGTAGATCGCAGGGGAATAGGTACGCAGTATTTT. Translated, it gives CASSVDRRGIGTQYF. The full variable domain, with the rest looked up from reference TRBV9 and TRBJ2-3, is DSGVTQTPKHLITATGQRVTLRCSPRSGDLSVYWYQQSLDQGLQFLIQYYNGEERAKGNILERFSAQQFPDLHSELNLSSLELGDSALYFCASSVDRRGIGTQYFGPGTRLTVL.

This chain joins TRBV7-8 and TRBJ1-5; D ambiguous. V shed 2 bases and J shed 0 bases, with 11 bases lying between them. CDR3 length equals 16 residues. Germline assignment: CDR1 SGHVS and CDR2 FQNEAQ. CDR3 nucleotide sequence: TGTGCCAGCAGCTTAACGAGGTCTCTTAGCAATCAGCCCCAGCATTTT. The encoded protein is CASSLTRSLSNQPQHF.